The TCR beta chain described here comes from a study of T cells after posttransplantation cyclophosphamide. General observations from the study: Later post-transplant blood repertoires were often dominated by donor CD8+ memory clones.

Cells defined as naive were viable CD3+CD4+ or CD3+CD8+ and CCR7+CD45RA+CD45RO-CD95-CD27+CD28+. Sequencing was performed with immunoSEQ multiplex PCR; in TCRdb, only in-frame clones are kept and a portion is missing. The sample carries more than 30,000 clones, around 90% recorded once. Comments on this clone: Its antigen remains unknown.

Sequences were obtained from naive CD4+ T cells sorted from PBMCs. The TCR sequence derives from a woman aged 55-70 years in good health, CMV-negative, and a related stem cell transplant donor.

CDR3 nucleotides: TGTGCCAGCAGTTACTCCAGGACCCCGACAGGGAGAGCTTTCTTT. Its translation is CASSYSRTPTGRAFF. The rearrangement uses TRBV6-5 and TRBJ1-1; 7 bases fit TRBD1. Germline lookup yields CDR1 MNHEY and CDR2 SVGAGI. The junction had 11 bases not matched to a gene; V was cut back by 0 bases and J by 10 bases. This CDR3 region has 15 residues.